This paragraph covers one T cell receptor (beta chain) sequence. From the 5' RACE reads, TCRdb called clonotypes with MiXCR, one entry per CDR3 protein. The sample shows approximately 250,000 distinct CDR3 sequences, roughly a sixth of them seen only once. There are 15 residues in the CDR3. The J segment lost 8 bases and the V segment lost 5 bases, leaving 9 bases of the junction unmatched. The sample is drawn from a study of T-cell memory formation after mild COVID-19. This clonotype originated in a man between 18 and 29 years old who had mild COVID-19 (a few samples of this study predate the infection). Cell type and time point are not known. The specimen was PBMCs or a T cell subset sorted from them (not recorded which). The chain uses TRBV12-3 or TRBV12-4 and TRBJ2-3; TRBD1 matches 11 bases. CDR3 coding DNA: TGTGCCAGCAGTCCGGGGGACAGGGGGATCGTTACGCAGTATTTT. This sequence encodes CASSPGDRGIVTQYF.